This TCR beta chain was sequenced for a study of neurological immune-mediated disorders. On the study more broadly: The disease course was relapsing-remitting in around 31 and secondary progressive in about 9% of the roughly 35 multiple sclerosis patients. Findings of the study overall: Clinical features showed no association with the multiple sclerosis repertoire cluster, and MRI features showed none either. The absence of any CDR3 amino acid sequence shared by expanded clones across subjects suggests that repertoires were private in all groups.

This clonotype was picked up many times. The antigen is not known. From 2 million PBMCs stored at -80 C, the unsorted libraries were generated. TCRdb redid the calling of the 5' RACE reads with MiXCR, one entry per CDR3 protein. This table has approximately 60,000 distinct CDR3 sequences, 3.5% appearing once. The CDR3 runs to 12 residues. V lost 5 bases and J 1 base, leaving 6 bases between the germline ends. Germline CDR1 reads SGHTA; CDR2 reads FQGNSA. This chain links TRBV7-2 with TRBJ2-7, with D unclear. Input material: PBMCs. The origin of this receptor is a woman aged 25 to 39 with multiple sclerosis. This chain's CDR3 is CASSASSYEQYF. CDR3 nucleotides: TGTGCCAGCAGCGCCTCATCCTACGAGCAGTACTTC.